These 12 T cell receptor beta chains were all obtained from the same sample, sequenced in a study of cytomegalovirus exposure and HLA in healthy donors. With 60 Vbeta and 13 Jbeta primers, the PCR was carried out. Produced via immunoSEQ multiplex PCR; TCRdb's table is partial and in-frame only. Of under 250,000 clones listed, around 73% are singletons. The material sequenced was PBMCs. The receptors were gathered from a male donor in good health and CMV-seronegative.

A word on this clone: A junction end diverges from the germline sequence, so it may reflect a read error. This chain links TRBV5-5 with TRBJ2-7; D not resolved. Germline values: CDR1 SGHKS, CDR2 YYEKEE (reference sequence). The CDR3 is made up of 15 amino acids. The CDR3 reads CTSSLGMRSSYEQYF. In DNA, the CDR3 is TGTACCAGCAGCTTGGGAATGCGGTCCTCCTACGAGCAGTACTTC.

V usage is TRBV6-1 and J usage is TRBJ2-3, with a possible D match to TRBD1 (7 bases). V lost 2 bases and J lost 6, with 12 bases in between. The CDR3 consists of 14 residues. CDR1 and CDR2 (germline): MNHNS, SASEGT. The CDR3 sequence: CASSEQGGADTQYF. In DNA, the CDR3 is TGTGCCAGCAGTGAACAGGGGGGCGCGGATACGCAGTATTTT.

The rearrangement joins TRBV10-2 to TRBJ1-5; D is unclear. The germline V and J ends were trimmed by 7 bases and 9 bases, with 16 bases remaining between them. Germline CDR1 is WSHSY and CDR2 is SAAADI. The CDR3 covers 13 residues. The CDR3 DNA reads TGCGCCAGCACCCGGGAGACTTCAGCGCCCCAGCATTTT. It specifies CASTRETSAPQHF.

The chain joins TRBV27 to TRBJ2-7; 7 nucleotides agree with TRBD2. Germline V lookup: CDR1 MNHEY, CDR2 SMNVEV (reference sequence). The CDR3 loop spans 14 amino acids. J was trimmed by 3 bases and V by 0 bases; bases with no gene match: 2. CDR3 sequence reads: CASSLSRTSYEQYF. CDR3 bases: TGTGCCAGCAGTTTATCAAGGACTAGCTACGAGCAGTACTTC.

This clone was detected a few times. This rearrangement joins TRBV6-1 to TRBJ1-1; D unresolved. This CDR3 region has 13 residues. Trimming took 2 bases from V and 1 from J, leaving 5 bases between them. The germline V gene has CDR1 MNHNS and CDR2 SASEGT. The CDR3 DNA sequence: TGTGCCAGCAGTGAACAGCGGAACACTGAAGCTTTCTTT. Translation gives CASSEQRNTEAFF.

This clone was seen once. This sequence joins TRBV27 and TRBJ1-2; 7 bases map to TRBD1. Germline CDR1 is MNHEY and CDR2 is SMNVEV (reference sequence). The CDR3 is made up of 12 amino acids. Trimming at V came to 8 bases and at J to 4 bases, leaving 4 bases not matched to a gene. CDR3 in DNA: TGTGCCAGCCGGGGACAGCGCTATGGCTACACCTTC. This codes for CASRGQRYGYTF.

This clone came up once. The chain links TRBV18 to TRBJ2-7; tentatively, D is TRBD1 (5 bases). The CDR3 consists of 13 residues. The germline CDR1 and CDR2 sequences are KGHSH and LQKENI. The V end was cut by 3 bases, the J end by 3 bases, with 9 bases between. CDR3 region: CASSPGQNYEQYF. The CDR3 DNA sequence: TGTGCCAGCTCACCCGGACAAAACTACGAGCAGTACTTC.

The CDR3 is CASSTGQGEIQAFF. CDR3 in DNA: TGTGCCAGCAGTACCGGACAGGGCGAGATTCAAGCTTTCTTT. The rearrangement joins TRBV6-5 to TRBJ1-1, with 8 bases identical to TRBD1. The germline V gene has CDR1 MNHEY and CDR2 SVGAGI. The length of the CDR3 is 14 residues. V gave up 5 bases and J gave up 9 bases; unmatched junction bases: 11.

This clone appeared a single time. The genes are TRBV13 and TRBJ2-5, with D perhaps matching TRBD2 (5 bases). The end of the DNA fits TRBJ2-7 better, so the J call may be wrong. Germline V gene lookup returns CDR1 PRHDT and CDR2 FYEKMQ (reference sequence). CDR3 length: 14 amino acids. CDR3: CASSLGGSKFEQYF. The CDR3 DNA follows: TGTGCCAGCAGCTTAGGAGGGAGTAAGTTCGAGCAGTACTTC.

The V call is TRBV5-1, the J call TRBJ2-5; 12 bases map to TRBD2. CDR1 and CDR2 from the germline V gene are SGHRS and YFSETQ. This CDR3 comprises 16 residues. The trim removed 0 bases at V and 5 bases at J, leaving 5 bases unmatched. As DNA, the CDR3 is TGCGCCAGCAGCTTGGGACTAGCGGGAGCGGGGGAGACCCAGTACTTC. Translating gives CASSLGLAGAGETQYF.

This clone has just one count. This chain's CDR3 is CASSQDLGTGTLPEQYF. The CDR3 DNA reads as TGCGCCAGCAGCCAAGATCTAGGGACAGGCACCCTTCCCGAGCAGTACTTC. The chain uses TRBV4-1 and TRBJ2-7, with 8 bases matching TRBD1. Germline V gene sequence: CDR1 MGHRA, CDR2 YSYEKL. The CDR3 sequence is 17 residues long. The ends lost 0 bases at V and 6 bases at J; junction bases unmatched: 13.

The chain recombines TRBV5-4 with TRBJ2-7; 8 bases map to TRBD2. Looked up from germline, CDR1 is SGHNT and CDR2 is YYREEE (reference sequence). Germline trimming cut 2 bases from V and 3 bases from J; bases unmatched to any gene: 7. The CDR3 contains 15 residues. CDR3 nucleotide sequence: TGTGCCAGCAGCTTCGGCGGGAGGCCTGACTACGAGCAGTACTTC. Its translation is CASSFGGRPDYEQYF.